The TCR beta chain described here comes from a study of T cell responses to AZD1222 COVID-19 vaccine. Broader study findings: Seropositive AZD1222 recipients at baseline numbered only 5 or 6.

Trimming removed 2 bases from V and 7 bases from J; junction bases left unmatched: 5. This CDR3 has 15 residues. Germline V gene sequence: CDR1 MNHEY, CDR2 SMNVEV (reference sequence). Sequencing was performed with immunoSEQ multiplex PCR; in TCRdb, only in-frame clones are kept and a portion is missing. Of about 130,000 clones listed, roughly 90% are singletons. As for this clone: Antigen unknown.

This specimen was peripheral blood, taken on day 0 of AZD1222 vaccination. The receptor's source is an adult in good health. V usage is TRBV27 and J usage is TRBJ1-6; 7 positions agree with TRBD1. CDR3 nucleotides: TGTGCCAGCAGTTTAGCAGGGGGGTGGAATTCACCCCTCCACTTT. Its translation is CASSLAGGWNSPLHF.